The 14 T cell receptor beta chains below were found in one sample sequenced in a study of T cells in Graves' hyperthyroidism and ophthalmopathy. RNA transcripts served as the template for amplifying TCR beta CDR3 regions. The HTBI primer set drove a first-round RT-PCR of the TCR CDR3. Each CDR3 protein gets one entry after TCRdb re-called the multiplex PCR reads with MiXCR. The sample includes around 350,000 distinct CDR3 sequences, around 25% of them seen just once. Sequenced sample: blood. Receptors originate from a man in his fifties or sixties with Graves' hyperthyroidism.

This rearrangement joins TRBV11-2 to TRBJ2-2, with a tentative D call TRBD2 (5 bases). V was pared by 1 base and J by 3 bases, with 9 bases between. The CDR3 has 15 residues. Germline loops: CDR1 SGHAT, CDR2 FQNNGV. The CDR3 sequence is CASSLAGVYTGELFF. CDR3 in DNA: TGTGCCAGCAGCTTAGCCGGGGTGTACACCGGGGAGCTGTTTTTT.

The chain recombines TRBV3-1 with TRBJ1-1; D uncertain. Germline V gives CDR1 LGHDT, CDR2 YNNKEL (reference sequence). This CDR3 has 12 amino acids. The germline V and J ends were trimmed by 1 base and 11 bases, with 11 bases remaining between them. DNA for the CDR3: TGTGCCAGCAGCCAAGTAGGGCAGTCCGCTTTCTTT. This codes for CASSQVGQSAFF.

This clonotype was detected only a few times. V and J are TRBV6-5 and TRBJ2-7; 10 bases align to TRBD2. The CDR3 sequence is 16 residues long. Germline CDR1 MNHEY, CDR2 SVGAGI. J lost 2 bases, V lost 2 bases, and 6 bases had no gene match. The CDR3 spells CASSYPRTSGAYEQYF. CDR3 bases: TGTGCCAGCAGTTACCCGAGGACTAGCGGAGCCTACGAGCAGTACTTC.

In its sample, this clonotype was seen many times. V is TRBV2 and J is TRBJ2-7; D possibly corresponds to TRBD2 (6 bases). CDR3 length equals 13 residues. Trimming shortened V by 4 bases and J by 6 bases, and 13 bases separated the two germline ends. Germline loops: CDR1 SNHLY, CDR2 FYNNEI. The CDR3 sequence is CASSGTGGAEQYF. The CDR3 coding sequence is TGTGCCAGCAGTGGGACGGGCGGGGCCGAGCAGTACTTC.

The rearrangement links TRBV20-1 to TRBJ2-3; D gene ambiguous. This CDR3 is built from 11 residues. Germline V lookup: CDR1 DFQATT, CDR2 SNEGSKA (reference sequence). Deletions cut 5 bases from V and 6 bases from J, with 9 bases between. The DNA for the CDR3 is TGCAGTGCTGTACTATGGGATACGCAGTATTTT. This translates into CSAVLWDTQYF.

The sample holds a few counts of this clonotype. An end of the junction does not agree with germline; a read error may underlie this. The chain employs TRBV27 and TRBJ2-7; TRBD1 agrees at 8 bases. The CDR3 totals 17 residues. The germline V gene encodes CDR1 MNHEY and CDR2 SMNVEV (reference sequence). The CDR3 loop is CASSLPAGSRGHYEQYF. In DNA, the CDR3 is TGTGCCAGCAGTTTACCCGCCGGGTCCAGGGGGCATTACGAGCAGTACTTT.

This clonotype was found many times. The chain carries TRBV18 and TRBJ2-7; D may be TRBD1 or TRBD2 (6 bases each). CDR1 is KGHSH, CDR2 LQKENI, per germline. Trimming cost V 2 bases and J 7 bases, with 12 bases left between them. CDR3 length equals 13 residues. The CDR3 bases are TGTGCCAGCTCACCAGGGGGGCTGAGGGAGCAGTACTTC. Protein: CASSPGGLREQYF.

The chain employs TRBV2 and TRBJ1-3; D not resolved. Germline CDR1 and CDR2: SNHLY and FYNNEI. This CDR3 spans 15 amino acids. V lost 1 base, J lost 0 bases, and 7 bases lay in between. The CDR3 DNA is TGTGCCAGCAGTGAAGGGGCTCCCTCTGGAAACACCATATATTTT. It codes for CASSEGAPSGNTIYF.

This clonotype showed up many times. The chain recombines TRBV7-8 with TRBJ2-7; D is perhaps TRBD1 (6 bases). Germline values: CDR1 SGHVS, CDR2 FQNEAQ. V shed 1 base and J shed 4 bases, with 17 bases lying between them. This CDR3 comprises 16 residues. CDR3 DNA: TGTGCCAGCAGCTTAGGCCCAGGGGCGGCACTTTACGAGCAGTACTTC. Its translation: CASSLGPGAALYEQYF.

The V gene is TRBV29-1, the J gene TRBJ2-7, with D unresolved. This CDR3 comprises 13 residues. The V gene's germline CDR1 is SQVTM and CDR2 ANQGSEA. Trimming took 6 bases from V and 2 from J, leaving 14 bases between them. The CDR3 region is CSVVGTLPYEQYF. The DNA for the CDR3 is TGCAGCGTGGTAGGTACTCTTCCCTACGAGCAGTACTTC.

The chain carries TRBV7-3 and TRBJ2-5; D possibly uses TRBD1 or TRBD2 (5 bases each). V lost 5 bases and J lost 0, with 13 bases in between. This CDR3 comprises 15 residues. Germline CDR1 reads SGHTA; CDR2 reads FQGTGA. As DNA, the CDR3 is TGTGCCAGCAGCCTACCGGGGCGCAACCAAGAGACCCAGTACTTC. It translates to CASSLPGRNQETQYF.

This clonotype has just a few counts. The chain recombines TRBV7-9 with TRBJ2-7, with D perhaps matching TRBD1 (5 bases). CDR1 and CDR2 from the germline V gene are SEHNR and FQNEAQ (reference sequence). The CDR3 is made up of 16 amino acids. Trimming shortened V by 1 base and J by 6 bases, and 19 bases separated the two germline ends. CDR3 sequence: CASSLGTNVWGGEQYF. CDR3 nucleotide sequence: TGTGCCAGCAGCTTAGGGACAAATGTATGGGGTGGCGAGCAGTACTTC.

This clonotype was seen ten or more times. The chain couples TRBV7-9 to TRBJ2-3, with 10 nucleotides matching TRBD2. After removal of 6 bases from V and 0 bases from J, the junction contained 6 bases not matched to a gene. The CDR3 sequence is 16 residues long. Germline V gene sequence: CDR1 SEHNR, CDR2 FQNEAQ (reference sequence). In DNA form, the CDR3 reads TGTGCCAGCAGGCCTCCGGGACTAGCGAGCACAGATACGCAGTATTTT. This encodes CASRPPGLASTDTQYF. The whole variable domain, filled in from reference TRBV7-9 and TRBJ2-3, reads DTGVSQNPRHKITKRGQNVTFRCDPISEHNRLYWYRQTLGQGPEFLTYFQNEAQLEKSRLLSDRFSAERPKGSFSTLEIQRTEQGDSAMYLCASRPPGLASTDTQYFGPGTRLTVL.

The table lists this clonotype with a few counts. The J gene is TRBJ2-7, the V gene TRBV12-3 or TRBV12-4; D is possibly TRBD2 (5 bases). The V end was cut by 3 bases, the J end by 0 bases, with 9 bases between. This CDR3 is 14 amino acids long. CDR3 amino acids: CASSFFGDSYEQYF. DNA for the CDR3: TGTGCCAGCAGTTTCTTCGGGGACTCCTACGAGCAGTACTTC.